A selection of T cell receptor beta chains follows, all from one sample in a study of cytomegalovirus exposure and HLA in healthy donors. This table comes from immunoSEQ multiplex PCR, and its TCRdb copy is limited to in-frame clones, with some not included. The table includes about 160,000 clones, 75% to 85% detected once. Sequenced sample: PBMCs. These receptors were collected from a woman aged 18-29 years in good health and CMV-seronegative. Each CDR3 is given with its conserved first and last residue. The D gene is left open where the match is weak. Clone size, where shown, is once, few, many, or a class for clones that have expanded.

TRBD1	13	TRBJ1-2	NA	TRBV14	CASSQTGGYGYTF	TGTGCCAGCAGCCAAACAGGGGGGTATGGCTACACCTTC
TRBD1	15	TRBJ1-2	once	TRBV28	CASSPPGQGPNGYTF	TGTGCCAGCAGCCCCCCGGGACAGGGGCCAAATGGCTACACCTTC
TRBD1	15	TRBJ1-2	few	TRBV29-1	CSVEDEWTGFYGYTF	TGCAGCGTTGAAGATGAATGGACAGGCTTCTATGGCTACACCTTC
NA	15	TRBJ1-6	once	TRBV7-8	CASSLGQVANSPLHF	TGTGCCAGCAGCTTAGGGCAGGTGGCTAATTCACCCCTCCACTTT
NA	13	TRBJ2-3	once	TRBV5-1	CASSLRSTDTQYF	TGCGCCAGCAGCCTGCGGAGCACAGATACGCAGTATTTT
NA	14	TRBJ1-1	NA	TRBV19	CASSTLGGNTEAFF	TGTGCCAGTAGTACGTTGGGGGGTAACACTGAAGCTTTCTTT
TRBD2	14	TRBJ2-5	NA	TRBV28	CASRFTGGFGTQYF	TGTGCCAGCAGGTTCACCGGGGGGTTTGGGACCCAGTACTTC
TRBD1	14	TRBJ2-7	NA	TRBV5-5	CASSLTGVAYEQYF	TGTGCCAGCAGCTTGACAGGGGTCGCATACGAGCAGTACTTC
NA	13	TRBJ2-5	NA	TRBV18	CASSPRVEETQYF	TGTGCCAGCTCCCCGAGAGTCGAAGAGACCCAGTACTTC
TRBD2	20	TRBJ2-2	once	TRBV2	CASSDVRRLAGKTNTGELFF	TGTGCCAGCAGTGACGTCCGTCGACTAGCGGGAAAAACGAACACCGGGGAGCTGTTTTTT
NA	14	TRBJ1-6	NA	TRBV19	CASRAASYNSPLHF	TGTGCCAGCCGAGCCGCCTCCTATAATTCACCCCTCCACTTT
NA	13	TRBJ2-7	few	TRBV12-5	CASGPGLLWEQYF	TGTGCTAGTGGCCCCGGACTGCTCTGGGAGCAGTACTTC
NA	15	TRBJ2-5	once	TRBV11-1	CASSLAWGVQETQYF	TGTGCCAGCAGCTTAGCGTGGGGGGTCCAAGAGACCCAGTACTTC